One sample yielded the 5 T cell receptor beta chains listed below, sequenced in a study of blood T cell repertoires in COVID-19. TCRdb's table, derived via immunoSEQ multiplex PCR, lists solely in-frame clones and lacks some. This sample has 200,000 to 250,000 clones; approximately 86% occur once, and the top ten carry roughly 10%. The material sequenced was peripheral blood. The source of these receptors is a woman in her fifties or sixties with COVID-19, enrolled during active disease.

The chain carries TRBV27 and TRBJ2-5; 11 nucleotides align to TRBD2. The germline V gene encodes CDR1 MNHEY and CDR2 SMNVEV (reference sequence). Trimming at V came to 5 bases and at J to 4 bases, leaving 3 bases not matched to a gene. This CDR3 region has 14 residues. In DNA form, the CDR3 reads TGTGCCAGCAGTCAGGGGACTAGCGGAGAGACCCAGTACTTC. Protein product: CASSQGTSGETQYF.

CDR3 in DNA: TGTGCCAGCCTTAATTCCGGGACAACCTCCTACGAGCAGTACTTC. Amino acid sequence: CASLNSGTTSYEQYF. The genes are TRBV28 and TRBJ2-7, with TRBD1 as a possible D gene (6 bases). This CDR3 is 15 amino acids long. V lost 8 bases and J lost 0, with 17 bases in between. Germline CDR1 reads MDHEN; CDR2 reads SYDVKM.

The chain couples TRBV24-1 to TRBJ2-2; TRBD1 might be the D (5 bases). Germline V CDR1 and CDR2: KGHDR, SFDVKD. V lost 5 bases and J lost 1, with 16 bases in between. CDR3 length: 17 residues. The CDR3 bases are TGTGCCACCAGTGGCGAGCGCTGGACACTGAACACCGGGGAGCTGTTTTTT. It specifies CATSGERWTLNTGELFF.

This chain joins TRBV3-1 (or the pseudogene TRBV3-2) and TRBJ2-5; the D gene is possibly TRBD2 (5 bases). V was trimmed by 0 bases and J by 5 bases, leaving 13 bases between them. Looked up from germline, CDR1 is LGHDT and CDR2 is YNNKEL (reference sequence). The CDR3 spans 15 residues. Written as DNA, the CDR3 is TGTGCCAGCAGCCAAGATCTAGCCGCCTGGGAGACCCAGTACTTC. Protein sequence: CASSQDLAAWETQYF.

About this clone: The sample contains more than one DNA sequence encoding this CDR3. The chain uses TRBV5-1 and TRBJ2-3; maybe TRBD2 (6 bases). CDR3 size: 14 residues. Germline lookup yields CDR1 SGHRS and CDR2 YFSETQ. V lost 4 bases and J lost 3, with 12 bases in between. The DNA of the CDR3 is TGCGCCAGCAGCAGCTCCGGGGGTACAGATACGCAGTATTTT. Translated: CASSSSGGTDTQYF.